This T cell receptor (beta chain) was identified during a study of blood T cell repertoires in COVID-19. At the level of the study: COVID-19 samples, acute and convalescent, were from the United States, Italy and Spain.

Followed over time, Seattle patients had been enrolled while infection was active. V was cut by 6 bases and J by 2 bases, with 8 bases left in between. Germline V gene lookup returns CDR1 SQVTM and CDR2 ANQGSEA. The CDR3 is 11 amino acids. The repertoire was sequenced with immunoSEQ multiplex PCR; TCRdb's copy has only in-frame clones and lacks some. The sample lists 150,000 to 200,000 clones, roughly nine tenths occurring once. The origin of this receptor is a woman aged 55-75 years with COVID-19, enrolled during active disease. The J gene is TRBJ2-7, the V gene TRBV29-1; D is uncertain. Sequences were obtained from peripheral blood. The CDR3 DNA is TGCAGCGTCCTCCGGGCCTACGAGCAGTACTTC. Amino acid sequence: CSVLRAYEQYF.